These 28 T cell receptor beta chains share one sample of origin, sequenced in a study of Tregs in tolerant kidney transplant recipients. The nonmyeloablative bone marrow transplants came from related graft donors, with transient mixed chimerism. Some clones are missing from TCRdb's copy, which holds only in-frame ones; the method was immunoSEQ multiplex PCR. Of 50,000 or so clones listed, over 85% were seen once; the top ten hold about 16%. The specimen comprised CD8+ T cells from blood (PBMCs), sampled 12 months after the transplant. These TCRs come from a human patient who received a combined kidney and bone marrow transplant. A share of the T cells may be of graft donor origin.

The V gene is TRBV7-8, the J gene TRBJ2-7; 7 bases are shared with TRBD2. The CDR3 spans 17 residues. The V segment lost 5 bases and the J segment 5 bases; nucleotides outside the gene matches: 18. In germline, CDR1 is SGHVS, CDR2 FQNEAQ. CDR3 sequence (DNA): TGTGCCAGCAGCCCCCGCGGGCCATGGGGGACTAAGAACGAGCAGTACTTC. Residues: CASSPRGPWGTKNEQYF.

This clone was detected once. This chain links TRBV11-1 with TRBJ2-3; no firm D call. The CDR3 loop spans 12 amino acids. The germline gives CDR1 SGHAT, CDR2 FQDESV (reference sequence). V gave up 7 bases and J gave up 4 bases, with 9 bases separating them. The chain's CDR3 is CASTTQADTQYF. In DNA, the CDR3 is TGTGCCAGCACCACCCAGGCAGATACGCAGTATTTT. The full variable domain, its missing parts supplied by reference TRBV11-1 and TRBJ2-3, is EAEVAQSPRYKITEKSQAVAFWCDPISGHATLYWYRQILGQGPELLVQFQDESVVDDSQLPKDRFSAERLKGVDSTLKIQPAELGDSAMYLCASTTQADTQYFGPGTRLTVL.

The chain uses TRBV18 and TRBJ2-7; 8 nucleotides agree with TRBD1. The J segment lost 6 bases and the V segment lost 3 bases, leaving 16 bases of the junction unmatched. Germline V CDR1 and CDR2: KGHSH, LQKENI. This CDR3 has 17 amino acids. The DNA for the CDR3 is TGTGCCAGCTCACCCCTCGGACAGGGCGTTTGGATGGCCGAGCAGTACTTC. This sequence encodes CASSPLGQGVWMAEQYF.

CDR3 region: CASSLSNEQYF. The CDR3 nucleotides are TGTGCCAGCAGTTTGAGCAACGAGCAGTACTTC. V is TRBV28 and J is TRBJ2-7, with unresolved D. Germline values: CDR1 MDHEN, CDR2 SYDVKM. The CDR3 is 11 amino acids. Trimming removed 3 bases at V and 5 bases at J, with 5 bases between. The full variable domain, rest sourced from reference TRBV28 and TRBJ2-7, is DVKVTQSSRYLVKRTGEKVFLECVQDMDHENMFWYRQDPGLGLRLIYFSYDVKMKEKGDIPEGYSVSREKKERFSLILESASTNQTSMYLCASSLSNEQYFGPGTRLTVT.

The chain combines TRBV7-9 with TRBJ2-3; the D gene is possibly TRBD1 (5 bases). This CDR3 is 15 amino acids long. Looked up from germline, CDR1 is SEHNR and CDR2 is FQNEAQ (reference sequence). Trimming took off 1 base at V and 2 bases at J, with 10 bases between the two ends. CDR3 sequence reads: CASSLVPGLTDTQYF. In nucleotides, the CDR3 is TGTGCCAGCAGCTTAGTTCCAGGGCTCACAGATACGCAGTATTTT.

The CDR3 DNA follows: TGCGCCAGCAGCCACTGGGACAGGGGGTACGAGCAGTACTTC. Amino acid sequence: CASSHWDRGYEQYF. J is TRBJ2-7 and V is TRBV4-1; 11 bases agree with TRBD1. The CDR3 extends over 14 amino acids. After removal of 3 bases from V and 4 bases from J, the junction contained 2 bases not matched to a gene. Per the germline V gene, CDR1 is MGHRA and CDR2 is YSYEKL.

CDR3 residues: CASSLGTGTEQYF. For the CDR3, the DNA is TGCGCCAGCAGCTTAGGGACAGGGACCGAGCAGTACTTC. V and J are TRBV5-1 and TRBJ2-7, with TRBD1 matching over 9 bases. Germline values: CDR1 SGHRS, CDR2 YFSETQ. Trimming took 2 bases from V and 6 from J; bases not matched to a gene: 3. This CDR3 has 13 residues. Full variable domain (rest looked up from reference TRBV5-1 and TRBJ2-7): KAGVTQTPRYLIKTRGQQVTLSCSPISGHRSVSWYQQTPGQGLQFLFEYFSETQRNKGNFPGRFSGRQFSNSRSEMNVSTLELGDSALYLCASSLGTGTEQYFGPGTRLTVT.

V usage is TRBV9 and J usage is TRBJ1-6, with 11 bases lining up with TRBD1. The germline gives CDR1 SGDLS, CDR2 YYNGEE. Unmatched junction bases numbered 5, after V lost 0 bases and J lost 9 bases. This CDR3 has 16 amino acids. CDR3 region: CASSVGGTGGSSPLHF. For the CDR3, the DNA is TGTGCCAGCAGCGTAGGGGGGACAGGGGGGAGTTCACCCCTCCACTTT.

V and J are TRBV11-2 and TRBJ2-7, with 8 bases identical to TRBD2. Trimming cost V 1 base and J 2 bases; bases outside gene matches: 4. The CDR3 extends over 15 amino acids. The V gene's germline CDR1 is SGHAT and CDR2 FQNNGV. The CDR3 nucleotides read TGTGCCAGCAGCTTAGGTACCGGGGGGGCCTACGAGCAGTACTTC. Protein: CASSLGTGGAYEQYF. Full variable domain (rest looked up from reference TRBV11-2 and TRBJ2-7): EAGVAQSPRYKIIEKRQSVAFWCNPISGHATLYWYQQILGQGPKLLIQFQNNGVVDDSQLPKDRFSAERLKGVDSTLKIQPAKLEDSAVYLCASSLGTGGAYEQYFGPGTRLTVT.

V and J are TRBV7-9 and TRBJ2-7; tentative D call: TRBD1 (5 bases). Trimming shortened V by 5 bases and J by 3 bases, and 11 bases separated the two germline ends. Germline V gives CDR1 SEHNR, CDR2 FQNEAQ (reference sequence). This CDR3 is 13 amino acids long. CDR3 nucleotides: TGTGCCAGCAGCCATACGACAGACTACGAGCAGTACTTC. This translates into CASSHTTDYEQYF.

This chain links TRBV7-9 with TRBJ2-3; tentative D call: TRBD1 (5 bases). Trimming shortened V by 0 bases and J by 4 bases, and 11 bases separated the two germline ends. Germline values: CDR1 SEHNR, CDR2 FQNEAQ (reference sequence). This CDR3 region has 15 residues. The CDR3 here is CASSLAMGPSDTQYF. CDR3 bases: TGTGCCAGCAGCTTAGCCATGGGGCCTTCAGATACGCAGTATTTT.

This chain connects TRBV11-3 to TRBJ1-1; D is perhaps TRBD1 (6 bases). Germline CDR1 is SGHNT and CDR2 is YENEEA. V dropped 3 bases and J dropped 4 bases, with 9 bases sitting between them. The CDR3 runs to 13 residues. The CDR3 region is CASSFGRGTEAFF. CDR3 nucleotide sequence: TGTGCCAGCAGCTTTGGCAGGGGCACTGAAGCTTTCTTT.

The J gene is TRBJ2-2, the V gene TRBV9, with D perhaps matching TRBD2 (6 bases). The CDR3 has 14 residues. V lost 0 bases and J lost 4, with 7 bases in between. From germline, CDR1 is SGDLS and CDR2 YYNGEE. The CDR3 here is CASSVELATGELFF. DNA for the CDR3: TGTGCCAGCAGCGTAGAACTAGCCACCGGGGAGCTGTTTTTT.

This clone has just one count. V is TRBV4-2 and J is TRBJ2-1; possible D gene TRBD1, 5 bases. This CDR3 is built from 12 residues. Per germline, CDR1 LGHNA and CDR2 YNFKEQ. V gave up 4 bases and J gave up 13 bases, with 14 bases separating them. CDR3 nucleotide sequence: TGTGCCAGCAGCCCGTTAGGGGAAGAACAGTTCTTC. Its translation is CASSPLGEEQFF.

The sample holds one count of this clone. The genes are TRBV15 and TRBJ2-1, with 12 bases that match TRBD2. J was trimmed by 9 bases and V by 4 bases; bases with no gene match: 10. CDR3 length: 16 residues. Looked up from germline, CDR1 is LNHNV and CDR2 is YYDKDF (reference sequence). This CDR3 reads CATSTSGLAGKAEQFF. The CDR3 DNA reads TGTGCCACCAGCACGAGTGGACTAGCGGGAAAAGCTGAGCAGTTCTTC.

The chain couples TRBV14 to TRBJ2-7; the match to TRBD1 covers 9 bases. After removal of 0 bases from V and 3 bases from J, the junction contained 9 bases not matched to a gene. This CDR3 has 17 amino acids. The germline V gene encodes CDR1 SGHDN and CDR2 FVKESK. The CDR3 sequence: CASSQDRGQGNGYEQYF. Written as DNA, the CDR3 is TGTGCCAGCAGCCAAGATCGGGGACAGGGTAATGGCTACGAGCAGTACTTC.

This chain joins TRBV13 and TRBJ2-1; 11 bases are shared with TRBD2. V gave up 3 bases and J gave up 9 bases; unmatched junction bases: 7. Germline CDR1 reads PRHDT; CDR2 reads FYEKMQ (reference sequence). This CDR3 comprises 15 residues. The CDR3 DNA reads as TGTGCCAGCAGCTTGGGGCTAGCGGGAGGCAGTGAGCAGTTCTTC. It translates to CASSLGLAGGSEQFF.

The chain combines TRBV4-3 with TRBJ2-7, with 7 positions matching TRBD1. The V gene's germline CDR1 is LGHNA and CDR2 YSLEER. The trim removed 4 bases at V and 0 bases at J, leaving 3 bases unmatched. The CDR3 loop spans 14 amino acids. CDR3 region: CASSPTGSSYEQYF. Here the CDR3 DNA reads TGCGCCAGCAGCCCGACAGGGAGCTCCTACGAGCAGTACTTC.

Only one count was recorded for this clone. J is TRBJ2-7 and V is TRBV7-6; 7 nucleotides align to TRBD1. The CDR3 runs to 12 residues. Trimming removed 3 bases from V and 7 bases from J; junction bases left unmatched: 3. Germline-derived CDR1 and CDR2 are SGHVS and FNYEAQ. The CDR3 nucleotides read TGTGCCAGCAGCTTTACAGGGGAAGAGCAGTACTTC. Translated: CASSFTGEEQYF.

This sequence joins TRBV28 and TRBJ2-1, with a weak D call TRBD1 (6 bases). Germline assignment: CDR1 MDHEN and CDR2 SYDVKM. This CDR3 is built from 15 residues. V shed 5 bases and J shed 4 bases, with 15 bases lying between them. The CDR3 loop reads CASSPGHLFYNEQFF. The CDR3 DNA sequence: TGTGCCAGCAGTCCGGGACATCTATTTTACAATGAGCAGTTCTTC.

This chain connects TRBV9 to TRBJ2-7; D not certain. The germline gives CDR1 SGDLS, CDR2 YYNGEE. This CDR3 contains 15 residues. Trimming pared 0 bases from V and 3 bases from J, leaving 13 bases between. This chain's CDR3 is CASSVGVISGYEQYF. In DNA form, the CDR3 reads TGTGCCAGCAGCGTAGGTGTCATTTCAGGCTACGAGCAGTACTTC.

This rearrangement joins TRBV9 to TRBJ2-3; maybe TRBD1 (5 bases). The V end lost 0 bases, the J end lost 4 bases, and 18 bases lay between the germline ends. The CDR3 consists of 17 residues. Germline V gene data show CDR1 as SGDLS and CDR2 as YYNGEE. CDR3 DNA sequence: TGTGCCAGCAGCGTAGCCAAGGCAGGGTATCGCGCAGATACGCAGTATTTT. It specifies CASSVAKAGYRADTQYF.

The DNA for the CDR3 is TGTGCCAGCAGCGTAGAAGGGGCCTCTAATGAAAAACTGTTTTTT. Residues: CASSVEGASNEKLFF. The rearrangement links TRBV9 to TRBJ1-4, with a weak D call TRBD1 (5 bases). Trimming stripped 0 bases from V and 3 bases from J, with 9 bases between. The length of the CDR3 is 15 residues. Germline V gives CDR1 SGDLS, CDR2 YYNGEE.

The V gene is TRBV4-1, the J gene TRBJ1-5; no reliable D call. In germline, CDR1 is MGHRA, CDR2 YSYEKL. CDR3 length equals 13 residues. Trimming took off 3 bases at V and 6 bases at J, with 9 bases between the two ends. Written as DNA, the CDR3 is TGCGCCAGCAGCCACTTAGGGAGTCAGCCCCAGCATTTT. Translating it yields CASSHLGSQPQHF.

There are a few counts of this clone. The V gene is TRBV19, the J gene TRBJ2-2, with 10 bases aligning to TRBD2. The V gene's germline CDR1 is LNHDA and CDR2 SQIVND (reference sequence). V lost 4 bases, J lost 5 bases, and 13 bases stayed unmatched. This CDR3 is built from 18 residues. Here the CDR3 reads CASSSRPASGSRTGELFF. In nucleotides, the CDR3 is TGTGCCAGTAGTAGCCGCCCGGCTAGCGGGAGTAGGACCGGGGAGCTGTTTTTT.

This clone rates as medium-sized. This chain uses TRBV7-9 with TRBJ2-4, with D perhaps TRBD1 (5 bases). Germline V gene lookup returns CDR1 SEHNR and CDR2 FQNEAQ (reference sequence). The CDR3 sequence is 12 residues long. The ends were cut back, 1 base at V and 14 bases at J, with 12 bases in the middle. CDR3 DNA: TGTGCCAGCAGCTTAGATCAGGGCGCGGAGTACTTC. It is translated as CASSLDQGAEYF.

This clone was seen only once. J is TRBJ2-2 and V is TRBV2; 8 bases are shared with TRBD1. V shed 2 bases and J 3 bases; nucleotides not matched to a gene: 2. Germline loops: CDR1 SNHLY, CDR2 FYNNEI. CDR3 length equals 15 residues. CDR3 in DNA: TGTGCCAGCAGTGAACGACAGGGGTACACCGGGGAGCTGTTTTTT. Translation: CASSERQGYTGELFF.

The chain carries TRBV7-9 and TRBJ1-1; 8 bases are shared with TRBD1. Germline V gene lookup returns CDR1 SEHNR and CDR2 FQNEAQ (reference sequence). Losses at the gene ends were 6 bases for V and 6 bases for J; bases not matched to a gene: 3. CDR3 size: 12 residues. CDR3 in DNA: TGTGCCAGCAGGTGGACAGGGCCTGAAGCTTTCTTT. Translation: CASRWTGPEAFF.